Shown below are 9 T cell receptor beta chains from a single sample sequenced in a study of CD8 T cells in ankylosing spondylitis. TCRdb processed the 5' RACE reads anew with MiXCR; each CDR3 protein has one entry. The sample records about 240,000 distinct CDR3 sequences, roughly a tenth being singletons. Source material: blood, either unsorted or a sorted T cell fraction (not recorded which). The receptors were sampled from a male donor with ankylosing spondylitis or in good health (not recorded which).

The chain couples TRBV9 to TRBJ1-2, with TRBD1 as a possible D gene (5 bases). CDR1 is SGDLS and CDR2 is YYNGEE in the germline V gene. Trimming removed 3 bases from V and 6 bases from J, with 12 bases in between. The CDR3 has 13 amino acids. The CDR3 protein is CASSAQGRDGYTF. CDR3 nucleotide sequence: TGTGCCAGCAGCGCCCAGGGTAGGGATGGCTACACCTTC.

This clonotype was found many times. V gene TRBV3-1 combines with J gene TRBJ2-7; 12 bases are shared with TRBD2. V was clipped by 2 bases and J by 6 bases; unmatched bases: 8. This CDR3 spans 16 amino acids. Germline V gene lookup returns CDR1 LGHDT and CDR2 YNNKEL (reference sequence). The CDR3 nucleotides read TGTGCCAGCAGCCAACGCCTAGCGGGAGGGCCCGTCGAGCAGTACTTC. This sequence encodes CASSQRLAGGPVEQYF.

This clonotype was seen more than once but under ten times. This chain joins TRBV30 and TRBJ2-7, with D possibly matching TRBD1 (6 bases). CDR1 and CDR2 from the germline V gene are GTSNPN and SVGIG (reference sequence). V lost 1 base and J lost 3, with 16 bases in between. This CDR3 contains 15 residues. The CDR3 DNA follows: TGTGCCTGGAGTGCCCCTCTCCTACAGGGCTACGAGCAGTACTTC. This translates into CAWSAPLLQGYEQYF.

This chain joins TRBV20-1 and TRBJ2-5; 7 bases are a match to TRBD2. The J segment lost 0 bases and the V segment lost 6 bases, leaving 4 bases of the junction unmatched. From germline, CDR1 is DFQATT and CDR2 SNEGSKA (reference sequence). The CDR3 is 13 amino acids. The CDR3 nucleotides read TGCAGTGCCCCAGCGGGGAACCAAGAGACCCAGTACTTC. Protein sequence: CSAPAGNQETQYF.

Comment on this clonotype: A read error may explain this, as a much larger clone is one base away. The chain combines TRBV7-6 with TRBJ2-7; D not certain. Between the trimmed V and J ends, which lost 1 base and 7 bases, there was a span of 14 bases. The CDR3 has 14 residues. Germline V lookup: CDR1 SGHVS, CDR2 FNYEAQ. CDR3 amino acids: CASSLEADPLEQYF. The CDR3, as DNA: TGTGCCAGCAGCTTAGAGGCGGATCCCCTGGAGCAGTACTTC.

The rearrangement uses TRBV18 and TRBJ1-4; D is possibly TRBD1 (5 bases). V lost 2 bases and J lost 0, with 7 bases in between. There are 15 residues in the CDR3. Germline CDR1 and CDR2: KGHSH and LQKENI. CDR3 nucleotides: TGTGCCAGCTCACCAGGGACCGCAACTAATGAAAAACTGTTTTTT. It encodes CASSPGTATNEKLFF.

This clonotype has at least ten counts. This sequence joins TRBV6-5 and TRBJ2-7; D perhaps matches TRBD2 (6 bases). V lost 0 bases and J lost 3, with 18 bases in between. CDR1 and CDR2 from the germline V gene are MNHEY and SVGAGI. The CDR3 runs to 17 residues. CDR3 DNA: TGTGCCAGCAGTTACTCGGGACTCCAACGTTCCGACTACGAGCAGTACTTC. Protein: CASSYSGLQRSDYEQYF.

This clonotype has ten or more counts. This chain joins TRBV19 and TRBJ2-2; TRBD1 matches at 8 bases. Trimming at V came to 7 bases and at J to 3 bases, leaving 7 bases not matched to a gene. Germline assignment: CDR1 LNHDA and CDR2 SQIVND (reference sequence). The CDR3 totals 15 residues. For the CDR3, the DNA is TGTGCCAGTACTCCAAGGGGACAGGACACCGGGGAGCTGTTTTTT. It encodes CASTPRGQDTGELFF.

This clonotype showed up many times. This sequence joins TRBV29-1 and TRBJ2-3; no definite D call. The germline V gene encodes CDR1 SQVTM and CDR2 ANQGSEA. This CDR3 region has 13 residues. Trimming cost V 4 bases and J 2 bases, with 10 bases left between them. The CDR3 DNA sequence: TGCAGCGTTGCGGGCAGAATCACAGATACGCAGTATTTT. Its protein is CSVAGRITDTQYF.